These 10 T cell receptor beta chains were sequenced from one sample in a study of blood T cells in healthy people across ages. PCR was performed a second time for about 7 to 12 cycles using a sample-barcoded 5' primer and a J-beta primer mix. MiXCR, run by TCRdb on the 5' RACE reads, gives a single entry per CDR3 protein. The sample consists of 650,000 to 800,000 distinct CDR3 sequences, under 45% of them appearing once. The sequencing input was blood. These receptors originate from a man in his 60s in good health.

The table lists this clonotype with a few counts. The CDR3, as DNA: TGTGCCAGCAGCCCCGAACGGGTTAGCACAGATACGCAGTATTTT. Its translation is CASSPERVSTDTQYF. The chain recombines TRBV7-8 with TRBJ2-3; no clear D. CDR3 size: 15 residues. CDR1 and CDR2 (germline): SGHVS, FQNEAQ. The V gene lost 5 bases and the J gene lost 0 bases, with 12 bases spanning the gap.

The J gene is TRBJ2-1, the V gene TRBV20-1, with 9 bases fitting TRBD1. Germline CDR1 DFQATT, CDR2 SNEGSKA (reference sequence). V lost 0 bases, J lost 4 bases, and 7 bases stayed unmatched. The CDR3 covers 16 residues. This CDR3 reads CSARDARQGDYNEQFF. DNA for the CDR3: TGCAGTGCTAGAGACGCCCGACAGGGGGATTACAATGAGCAGTTCTTC.

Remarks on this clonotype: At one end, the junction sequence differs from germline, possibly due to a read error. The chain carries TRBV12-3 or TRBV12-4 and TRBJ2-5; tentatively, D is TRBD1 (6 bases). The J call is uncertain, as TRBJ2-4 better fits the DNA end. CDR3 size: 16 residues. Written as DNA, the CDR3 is TGTGCCAGCAGTTTAGGGACAGACGGGCGGAAAAGCATTCAGTACTTC. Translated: CASSLGTDGRKSIQYF.

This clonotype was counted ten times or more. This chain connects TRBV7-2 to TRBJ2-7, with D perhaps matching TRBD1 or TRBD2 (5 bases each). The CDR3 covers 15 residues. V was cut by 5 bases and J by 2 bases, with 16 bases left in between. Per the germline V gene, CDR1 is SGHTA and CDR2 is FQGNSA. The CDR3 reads CASSGHRDVTYEQYF. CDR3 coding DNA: TGTGCCAGCAGCGGCCACCGGGACGTAACCTACGAGCAGTACTTC.

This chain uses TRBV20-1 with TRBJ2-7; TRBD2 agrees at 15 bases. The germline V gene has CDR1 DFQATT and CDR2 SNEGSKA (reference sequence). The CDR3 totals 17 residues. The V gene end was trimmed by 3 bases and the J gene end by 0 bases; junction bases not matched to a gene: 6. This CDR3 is CSASGLAGGFSSYEQYF. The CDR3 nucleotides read TGCAGTGCTAGCGGACTAGCGGGAGGGTTTAGCTCCTACGAGCAGTACTTC.

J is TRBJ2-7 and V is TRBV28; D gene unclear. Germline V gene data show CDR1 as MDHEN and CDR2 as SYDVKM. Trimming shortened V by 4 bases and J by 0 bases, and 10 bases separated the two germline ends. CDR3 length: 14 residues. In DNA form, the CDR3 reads TGTGCCAGCAGTTCATACCAGAACTCCTACGAGCAGTACTTC. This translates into CASSSYQNSYEQYF. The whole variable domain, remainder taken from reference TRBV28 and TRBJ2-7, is DVKVTQSSRYLVKRTGEKVFLECVQDMDHENMFWYRQDPGLGLRLIYFSYDVKMKEKGDIPEGYSVSREKKERFSLILESASTNQTSMYLCASSSYQNSYEQYFGPGTRLTVT.

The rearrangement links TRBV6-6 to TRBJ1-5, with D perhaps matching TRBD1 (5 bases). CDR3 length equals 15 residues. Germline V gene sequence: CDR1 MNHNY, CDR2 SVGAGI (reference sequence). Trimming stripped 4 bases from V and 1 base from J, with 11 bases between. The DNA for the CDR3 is TGTGCCAGCAGTTCGCGAGGGGCGAGCAATCAGCCCCAGCATTTT. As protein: CASSSRGASNQPQHF.

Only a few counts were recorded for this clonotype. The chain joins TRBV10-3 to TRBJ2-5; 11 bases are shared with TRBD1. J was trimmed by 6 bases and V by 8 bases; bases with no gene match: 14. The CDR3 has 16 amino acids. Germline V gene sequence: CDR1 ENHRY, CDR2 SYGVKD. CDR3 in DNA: TGTGCCATCGGTGCAGAAGGACAGGGGGCGAGGCAGACCCAGTACTTC. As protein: CAIGAEGQGARQTQYF.

This CDR3 reads CASRVEGVHEQYF. Written as DNA, the CDR3 is TGTGCCAGCAGAGTAGAAGGGGTCCACGAGCAGTACTTC. The chain has TRBV6-6 and TRBJ2-5; maybe TRBD1 (5 bases). The DNA end lines up better with TRBJ2-7; the J call may be wrong. The germline CDR1 and CDR2 sequences are MNHNY and SVGAGI (reference sequence). The CDR3 has 13 residues.

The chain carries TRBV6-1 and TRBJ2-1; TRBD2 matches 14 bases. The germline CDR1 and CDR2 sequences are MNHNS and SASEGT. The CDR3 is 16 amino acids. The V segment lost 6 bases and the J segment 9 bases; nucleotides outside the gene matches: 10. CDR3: CASSARTSGGTGEQFF. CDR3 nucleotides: TGTGCCAGCAGCGCAAGGACTAGCGGGGGGACGGGTGAGCAGTTCTTC.